These 15 T cell receptor beta chains share one sample of origin, sequenced in a study of T-cell memory formation after mild COVID-19. One entry per CDR3 protein, called by TCRdb with MiXCR from the 5' RACE reads. Of 580,000 or so distinct CDR3 sequences in the sample, roughly 17% were seen once. Sequencing was performed on PBMCs or a T cell subset sorted from them (not recorded which). The receptor source for this set is an adult woman who had mild COVID-19 (a few samples of this study predate the infection). Cell type and time point are not known.

This clonotype was seen a handful of times. The gene calls are TRBV7-9 and TRBJ2-6, with TRBD1 matching over 7 bases. CDR1 is SEHNR, CDR2 FQNEAQ, per germline (reference sequence). The V gene end was trimmed by 4 bases and the J gene end by 0 bases; junction bases not matched to a gene: 12. There are 19 residues in the CDR3. The CDR3 sequence: CASSYPRDSAPSGANVLTF. CDR3 nucleotide sequence: TGTGCCAGCAGCTACCCCCGGGACAGTGCACCCTCTGGGGCCAACGTCCTGACTTTC.

In this sample, this clonotype turned up many times. The chain uses TRBV20-1 and TRBJ2-6; D is unresolved. The germline CDR1 and CDR2 sequences are DFQATT and SNEGSKA (reference sequence). This CDR3 region has 16 residues. V was cut by 3 bases and J by 0 bases, with 12 bases left in between. The CDR3 reads CSASSASRSGANVLTF. CDR3 bases: TGCAGTGCTAGTTCGGCCAGCCGCTCTGGGGCCAACGTCCTGACTTTC.

The chain recombines TRBV6-5 with TRBJ1-2; D is unclear. Germline V CDR1 and CDR2: MNHEY, SVGAGI. Trimming removed 6 bases at V and 8 bases at J, with 10 bases between. The CDR3 covers 11 residues. Here the CDR3 reads CASRRGFGYTF. The DNA for the CDR3 is TGTGCCAGCAGACGAGGATTCGGCTACACCTTC.

This clonotype was detected only a few times. The chain couples TRBV18 to TRBJ1-3; D may be TRBD1 (6 bases). CDR3 length equals 13 residues. The germline V gene has CDR1 KGHSH and CDR2 LQKENI. V was cut by 5 bases and J by 4 bases, with 9 bases left in between. The CDR3 here is CASSNGQGNTIYF. The CDR3 bases are TGTGCCAGCTCAAACGGACAGGGAAACACCATATATTTT.

This clonotype was seen a few times. The V and J genes are TRBV25-1 and TRBJ1-2; no firm D call. CDR3 length: 15 residues. Between the trimmed V and J ends, which lost 0 bases and 3 bases, there was a span of 11 bases. Germline CDR1 MGHDK, CDR2 SYGVNS. CDR3 in DNA: TGTGCCAGCAGTGAATATCGGGGTAGGGACTATGGCTACACCTTC. Translating it yields CASSEYRGRDYGYTF.

The CDR3 spells CATSRDVTYEKLFF. The CDR3, as DNA: TGTGCCACCAGCAGAGATGTGACTTATGAAAAACTGTTTTTT. The chain is built from TRBV15 and TRBJ1-4; D not certain. The CDR3 has 14 amino acids. The V gene's germline CDR1 is LNHNV and CDR2 YYDKDF (reference sequence). V lost 0 bases and J lost 6, with 8 bases in between.

This clonotype has just a few counts. This chain connects TRBV12-3 or TRBV12-4 to TRBJ2-1, with D possibly being TRBD2 (6 bases). V was pared by 3 bases and J by 8 bases, with 14 bases between. This CDR3 comprises 14 residues. Written as DNA, the CDR3 is TGTGCCAGCAGTTTCGGCGGGACGGGCGATGAGCAGTTCTTC. Residues: CASSFGGTGDEQFF.

This clonotype was detected many times. V usage is TRBV5-1 and J usage is TRBJ2-5, with D hard to call. Germline values: CDR1 SGHRS, CDR2 YFSETQ. V lost 0 bases and J lost 5, with 8 bases in between. The CDR3 contains 13 residues. The CDR3 here is CASSLGNRETQYF. The DNA for the CDR3 is TGCGCCAGCAGCTTGGGGAATAGGGAGACCCAGTACTTC.

The V and J genes are TRBV6-5 and TRBJ2-7; TRBD2 matches at 12 bases. Germline trimming cut 7 bases from V and 4 bases from J; bases unmatched to any gene: 8. The germline V gene encodes CDR1 MNHEY and CDR2 SVGAGI. The CDR3 contains 15 residues. The CDR3 region has the DNA TGTGCCAGCACCCCCGGACTAGCGGGGCTTTACGAGCAGTACTTC. Amino acids: CASTPGLAGLYEQYF.

The table lists this clonotype with a few counts. Written as DNA, the CDR3 is TGCGCCAGCAGCCTAGACGTCGATGAGCAGTTCTTC. It specifies CASSLDVDEQFF. The V gene is TRBV5-1, the J gene TRBJ2-1; D is unclear. Trimming stripped 4 bases from V and 8 bases from J, with 10 bases between. There are 12 residues in the CDR3. CDR1 and CDR2 from the germline V gene are SGHRS and YFSETQ.

This clonotype appeared many times. The chain has TRBV5-1 and TRBJ2-3; perhaps TRBD1 as D (6 bases). With 4 bases removed from V and 6 bases from J, the gap between germline ends came to 12 bases. The CDR3 totals 13 residues. Looked up from germline, CDR1 is SGHRS and CDR2 is YFSETQ. The CDR3 spells CASSVDTGDTQYF. CDR3 nucleotide sequence: TGCGCCAGCAGCGTGGATACAGGGGATACGCAGTATTTT. The full variable domain, completed using reference TRBV5-1 and TRBJ2-3, is KAGVTQTPRYLIKTRGQQVTLSCSPISGHRSVSWYQQTPGQGLQFLFEYFSETQRNKGNFPGRFSGRQFSNSRSEMNVSTLELGDSALYLCASSVDTGDTQYFGPGTRLTVL.

This chain joins TRBV7-8 and TRBJ2-3; the match to TRBD2 covers 11 bases. Trimming at V came to 5 bases and at J to 4 bases, leaving 5 bases not matched to a gene. This CDR3 is built from 15 residues. The germline CDR1 and CDR2 sequences are SGHVS and FQNEAQ. For the CDR3, the DNA is TGTGCCAGCAGCCGGAATAGCGGGAGGGCAGATACGCAGTATTTT. As protein: CASSRNSGRADTQYF. The full variable domain, with the rest looked up from reference TRBV7-8 and TRBJ2-3, is GAGVSQSPRYKVAKRGQDVALRCDPISGHVSLFWYQQALGQGPEFLTYFQNEAQLDKSGLPSDRFFAERPEGSVSTLKIQRTQQEDSAVYLCASSRNSGRADTQYFGPGTRLTVL.

This clonotype has a handful of counts. This sequence joins TRBV11-3 and TRBJ2-1; D remains ambiguous. V lost 4 bases and J lost 8, with 12 bases in between. Germline lookup yields CDR1 SGHNT and CDR2 YENEEA. CDR3 length: 13 amino acids. The CDR3 DNA reads as TGTGCCAGCAGCTATCCCGGTGCCTATGAGCAGTTCTTC. Amino acid sequence: CASSYPGAYEQFF.

The chain uses TRBV9 and TRBJ2-1; possible D gene TRBD1, 6 bases. CDR3 length: 16 amino acids. Germline V lookup: CDR1 SGDLS, CDR2 YYNGEE. Deletions cut 0 bases from V and 3 bases from J, with 13 bases between. Here the CDR3 reads CASSVDGGSFYNEQFF. Here the CDR3 DNA reads TGTGCCAGCAGCGTAGATGGGGGCAGTTTCTACAATGAGCAGTTCTTC.

The CDR3 protein is CASSLSGGGPPSYEQYF. The CDR3 bases are TGTGCCAGCAGTTTATCTGGCGGGGGCCCCCCCTCCTACGAGCAGTACTTC. The chain joins TRBV27 to TRBJ2-7, with a weak D call TRBD2 (7 bases). The CDR3 totals 17 residues. The germline V gene encodes CDR1 MNHEY and CDR2 SMNVEV (reference sequence). The V gene lost 0 bases and the J gene lost 0 bases, with 15 bases spanning the gap.